The 15 T cell receptor beta chains listed next were all sequenced from one sample in a study of cytomegalovirus exposure and HLA in healthy donors. 13 Jbeta primers and 60 Vbeta primers were used for the PCR. Assay: immunoSEQ multiplex PCR; the TCRdb copy retains only in-frame clones and omits some. Here the sample spans 98,000 or so clones, roughly three quarters being singletons. The sequenced material came from PBMCs. Receptors originate from a female donor in good health and CMV-seronegative.

V gene TRBV7-2 combines with J gene TRBJ2-3; 7 bases fit TRBD2. CDR3 length: 16 amino acids. J was trimmed by 1 base and V by 3 bases; bases with no gene match: 7. Germline V lookup: CDR1 SGHTA, CDR2 FQGNSA. CDR3 DNA sequence: TGTGCCAGCAGCTTTACTGGCGGGAGTGGCACAGATACGCAGTATTTT. Translating it yields CASSFTGGSGTDTQYF.

The rearrangement uses TRBV4-3 and TRBJ2-2, with 9 bases lining up with TRBD1. The ends lost 1 base at V and 9 bases at J; junction bases unmatched: 12. The CDR3 contains 17 residues. CDR1 is LGHNA, CDR2 YSLEER, per germline. The CDR3 DNA is TGCGCCAGCAGCCAAGTCCGGGGCCGACAGGGGGTGAGGGAGCTGTTTTTT. Translated, it gives CASSQVRGRQGVRELFF.

This chain joins TRBV7-8 and TRBJ2-5; TRBD1 matches 7 bases. Germline CDR1 is SGHVS and CDR2 is FQNEAQ. This CDR3 has 19 residues. Unmatched junction bases numbered 14, after V lost 1 base and J lost 0 bases. CDR3 protein: CASSLEGGLAGGNQETQYF. As DNA, the CDR3 is TGTGCCAGCAGCTTAGAAGGGGGATTGGCAGGGGGAAACCAAGAGACCCAGTACTTC.

The J gene is TRBJ1-2, the V gene TRBV18; 11 bases agree with TRBD1. The J segment lost 7 bases and the V segment lost 3 bases, leaving 13 bases of the junction unmatched. The CDR3 spans 17 residues. Per germline, CDR1 KGHSH and CDR2 LQKENI. The CDR3 coding sequence is TGTGCCAGCTCACCGACGGACAGGGGGCGCGACGTAGGTGGCTACACCTTC. Translation gives CASSPTDRGRDVGGYTF.

This clone appeared once. The identical CDR3 is also encoded by other nucleotide sequences in the sample. The rearrangement joins TRBV27 to TRBJ1-6, with a tentative D call TRBD1 (6 bases). This CDR3 spans 16 amino acids. Trimming stripped 4 bases from V and 6 bases from J, with 16 bases between. Germline CDR1 and CDR2: MNHEY and SMNVEV (reference sequence). CDR3 in amino acids: CASSSTTGSANSPLHF. For the CDR3, the DNA is TGTGCCAGCAGTTCAACTACAGGGTCCGCTAATTCACCCCTCCACTTT.

The chain links TRBV7-9 to TRBJ1-4; TRBD1 matches 7 bases. The trim removed 5 bases at V and 8 bases at J, leaving 8 bases unmatched. Germline CDR1 and CDR2: SEHNR and FQNEAQ (reference sequence). CDR3 length: 14 amino acids. CDR3 amino acids: CASSKGQLGEKLFF. Here the CDR3 DNA reads TGTGCCAGCAGCAAGGGACAGCTGGGCGAAAAACTGTTTTTT.

This clone was picked up a small number of times. The rearrangement joins TRBV7-6 to TRBJ1-1, with 10 positions matching TRBD1. Germline V lookup: CDR1 SGHVS, CDR2 FNYEAQ. The V segment lost 1 base and the J segment 3 bases; nucleotides outside the gene matches: 5. This CDR3 is built from 16 residues. As DNA, the CDR3 is TGTGCCAGCAGCTTAGGGGCCGGGACAGGGGACACTGAAGCTTTCTTT. As protein: CASSLGAGTGDTEAFF.

This clone has a handful of counts. The J gene is TRBJ1-4, the V gene TRBV18; TRBD1 matches 10 bases. This CDR3 has 15 residues. CDR1 and CDR2 from the germline V gene are KGHSH and LQKENI. V dropped 3 bases and J dropped 6; count of bases not matched to a gene: 4. The CDR3, as DNA: TGTGCCAGCTCACCCGACAGGGGGCGGCATGAAAAACTGTTTTTT. This translates into CASSPDRGRHEKLFF. The whole variable domain, remainder taken from reference TRBV18 and TRBJ1-4, is NAGVMQNPRHLVRRRGQEARLRCSPMKGHSHVYWYRQLPEEGLKFMVYLQKENIIDESGMPKERFSAEFPKEGPSILRIQQVVRGDSAAYFCASSPDRGRHEKLFFGSGTQLSVL.

This CDR3 reads CASSSDRDYGYTF. CDR3 nucleotides: TGTGCCAGCAGTTCCGACAGGGACTATGGCTACACCTTC. The V and J genes are TRBV6-5 and TRBJ1-2, with TRBD1 identical over 7 bases. Trimming took 4 bases from V and 3 from J; bases not matched to a gene: 2. CDR1 MNHEY and CDR2 SVGAGI come from the germline V gene. CDR3 length: 13 amino acids.

This CDR3 is CASNTGGNEQFF. CDR3 DNA sequence: TGTGCCAGCAACACAGGGGGTAATGAGCAGTTCTTC. This rearrangement joins TRBV25-1 to TRBJ2-1, with 8 positions matching TRBD1. The CDR3 length is 12 residues. Germline trimming cut 7 bases from V and 7 bases from J; bases unmatched to any gene: 3. The germline V gene has CDR1 MGHDK and CDR2 SYGVNS.

CDR3 DNA sequence: TGCGCCAGCAGTGCAGGGGTGAACTATGGCTACACCTTC. Residues: CASSAGVNYGYTF. This chain uses TRBV10-2 with TRBJ1-2; possibly TRBD1 for D (6 bases). V lost 4 bases and J lost 2, with 8 bases in between. The CDR3 consists of 13 residues. The germline gives CDR1 WSHSY, CDR2 SAAADI.

The rearrangement links TRBV7-9 to TRBJ1-2, with TRBD1 as a possible D gene (6 bases). The CDR3 totals 15 residues. Germline CDR1 is SEHNR and CDR2 is FQNEAQ (reference sequence). Deletions cut 4 bases from V and 6 bases from J, with 18 bases between. As DNA, the CDR3 is TGTGCCAGCAGCTCTTCCTGGGGGGGGCGTAATGGCTACACCTTC. This gives the protein CASSSSWGGRNGYTF.

The chain employs TRBV5-1 and TRBJ1-1; TRBD1 is a possible D gene (5 bases). Trimming removed 4 bases from V and 3 bases from J, with 13 bases in between. Germline CDR1 is SGHRS and CDR2 is YFSETQ. CDR3 length: 14 residues. The CDR3 region has the DNA TGCGCCAGCAGCCTACTTCCGGGGGACACTGAAGCTTTCTTT. As protein: CASSLLPGDTEAFF.

The chain uses TRBV18 and TRBJ2-5; 7 bases agree with TRBD2. Germline V gene sequence: CDR1 KGHSH, CDR2 LQKENI. V shed 6 bases, J shed 2 bases, and the junction held 3 bases outside the gene matches. The length of the CDR3 is 13 residues. CDR3 region: CASSVGGQETQYF. CDR3 bases: TGTGCCAGCTCCGTGGGGGGGCAAGAGACCCAGTACTTC.

This clone was detected a few times. This chain uses TRBV5-1 with TRBJ2-5, with a weak D call TRBD1 (6 bases). The V gene lost 5 bases and the J gene lost 2 bases, with 13 bases spanning the gap. Germline V gene lookup returns CDR1 SGHRS and CDR2 YFSETQ. The CDR3 length is 14 residues. This CDR3 is CASSGTTKQETQYF. CDR3 nucleotide sequence: TGCGCCAGCAGTGGGACAACCAAACAAGAGACCCAGTACTTC.